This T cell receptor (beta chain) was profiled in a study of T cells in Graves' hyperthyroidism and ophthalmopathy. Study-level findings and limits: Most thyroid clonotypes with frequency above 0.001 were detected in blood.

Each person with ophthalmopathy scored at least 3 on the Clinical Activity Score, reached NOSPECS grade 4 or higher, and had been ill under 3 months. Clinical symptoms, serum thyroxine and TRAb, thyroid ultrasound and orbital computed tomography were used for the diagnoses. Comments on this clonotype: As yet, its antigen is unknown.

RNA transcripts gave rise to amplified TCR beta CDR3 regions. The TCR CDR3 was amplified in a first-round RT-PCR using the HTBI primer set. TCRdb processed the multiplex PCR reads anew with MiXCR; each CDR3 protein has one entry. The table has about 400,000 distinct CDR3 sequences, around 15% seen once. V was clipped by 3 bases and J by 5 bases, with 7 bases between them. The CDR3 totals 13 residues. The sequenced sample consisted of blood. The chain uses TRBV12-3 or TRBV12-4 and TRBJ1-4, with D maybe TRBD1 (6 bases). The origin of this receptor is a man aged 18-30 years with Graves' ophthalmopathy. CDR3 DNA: TGTGCCAGCAGTTTTGGGGGCAATGAAAAACTGTTTTTT. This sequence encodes CASSFGGNEKLFF.